This T cell receptor (beta chain) comes out of a study of blood T cell repertoires in COVID-19. Study-level background: The United States, Italy and Spain supplied acute and convalescent COVID-19 samples. Nucleic acid was either cDNA or gDNA, and it came from T cells, B-cell-depleted T cells, or PBMCs.

Original analysis: For nucleated cells, counts were estimated from reference gene primer amplification. Sequenced by immunoSEQ multiplex PCR; TCRdb stores in-frame clones only, minus some. V, J and clone size are those of that table, while D and trimming were read from the DNA. The sample yields about 160,000 clones, roughly 84% seen once. Trimming removed 4 bases from V and 5 bases from J, with 17 bases in between. This CDR3 region has 16 residues. Per germline, CDR1 LGHDT and CDR2 YNNKEL (reference sequence). The material sequenced was peripheral blood. The source is a woman aged 80 or over with active or convalescent COVID-19. The J gene is TRBJ1-4, the V gene TRBV3-1 (or the pseudogene TRBV3-2), with D uncertain. As DNA, the CDR3 is TGTGCCAGCAGCCCTAGGTCGGCACCTGGGAATGAAAAACTGTTTTTT. It specifies CASSPRSAPGNEKLFF.